The rows below give T cell receptor beta chains drawn from one sample of a study of T cell responses to AZD1222 COVID-19 vaccine. Only in-frame clones appear in the TCRdb table, and some are missing; sequencing was by immunoSEQ multiplex PCR. The table records under 110,000 clones, around 87% of them present only once. This specimen was peripheral blood, taken 28 days after the second AZD1222 dose. These receptor sequences come from an adult who received the AZD1222 COVID-19 vaccine. Both conserved end residues are part of each CDR3. The D gene is left open where the match is weak.

J: TRBJ1-1
D: -
V: TRBV6-5
CDR3: CASSYSRTEPLTEAFF

J: TRBJ1-5
D: TRBD1
V: TRBV18
CDR3: CASSFGQEGRTQHF

J: TRBJ2-7
D: TRBD1
V: TRBV6-2/TRBV6-3
CDR3: CASSFGTGYEQYF

J: TRBJ2-1
D: TRBD2
V: TRBV7-2
CDR3: CASSLGPGTKQFF

J: TRBJ2-5
D: TRBD1
V: TRBV5-1
CDR3: CASKGQGAVTETQYF

J: TRBJ2-7
D: TRBD1
V: TRBV19
CDR3: CASSTAGTGIHEQYF

J: TRBJ1-1
D: -
V: TRBV2
CDR3: CASRGRLNTEAFF

J: TRBJ2-1
D: TRBD2
V: TRBV5-1
CDR3: CASSYPQRLAGTEQFF

J: TRBJ1-1
D: -
V: TRBV29-1
CDR3: CSVPDGTEAFF

J: TRBJ1-4
D: -
V: TRBV5-1
CDR3: CASSRHSWAKLFF

J: TRBJ2-4
D: -
V: TRBV27
CDR3: CASTGAENIQYF

J: TRBJ2-5
D: TRBD1
V: TRBV5-1
CDR3: CASSLKQGMRETQYF

J: TRBJ1-1
D: -
V: TRBV7-9
CDR3: CASSFRGMNTEAFF

J: TRBJ2-1
D: -
V: TRBV9
CDR3: CASSGGAYEQFF

J: TRBJ2-5
D: -
V: TRBV19
CDR3: CASSIGLRRTQETQYF

J: TRBJ1-1
D: -
V: TRBV6-1
CDR3: CASSDRQSTEAFF

J: TRBJ2-2
D: TRBD2
V: TRBV9
CDR3: CARSVRAGGLTGELFF

J: TRBJ1-1
D: -
V: TRBV5-4
CDR3: CASSFGTRRSNTEAFF

J: TRBJ2-7
D: TRBD1
V: TRBV29-1
CDR3: CSVADRTLPHEQYF

J: TRBJ2-5
D: TRBD1
V: TRBV25-1
CDR3: CASRVGSGGTQYF

J: TRBJ2-7
D: -
V: TRBV6-2/TRBV6-3
CDR3: CASSYSGRGREQYF

J: TRBJ2-7
D: TRBD2
V: TRBV7-8
CDR3: CASQRAPTSGLSYEQYF

J: TRBJ2-1
D: -
V: TRBV11-3
CDR3: CASSLGARNEQFF

J: TRBJ2-1
D: TRBD2
V: TRBV4-1
CDR3: CASSQDAGGFYNEQFF

J: TRBJ2-1
D: TRBD2
V: TRBV4-2
CDR3: CASSGRRATSGRYNEQFF

J: TRBJ2-7
D: -
V: TRBV6-4
CDR3: CASSDSGGIPVNYEQYF

J: TRBJ2-1
D: -
V: TRBV11-2
CDR3: CASSSLPSTGNEQFF